This TCR beta chain originates from a study of T cells in Graves' hyperthyroidism and ophthalmopathy. Study results and limitations: Model predictions of ophthalmopathy came a median approximately 6.2 months before onset.

This clonotype was counted many times. Antigen specificity is unknown. Amplification yielded TCR beta CDR3 regions, with RNA transcripts as the source. HTBI primers drove first-round RT-PCR of the TCR CDR3. TCRdb re-derived calls from the multiplex PCR reads in MiXCR, one entry per CDR3 protein. The profile covers approximately 380,000 distinct CDR3 sequences, with roughly an eighth appearing a single time and 28% taken by the ten largest. Trimming took off 3 bases at V and 4 bases at J, with 14 bases between the two ends. Germline assignment: CDR1 KGHDR and CDR2 SFDVKD. The CDR3 spans 15 residues. Diagnoses used clinical symptoms, serum thyroxine and TRAb, thyroid ultrasound and orbital computed tomography.

The sequencing sample was made of blood. This rearrangement joins TRBV24-1 to TRBJ2-5; D ambiguous. This sequence originates from a man over 45 with Graves' ophthalmopathy. The CDR3 nucleotides are TGTGCCACCAGTGATCCTACCGGCTTGGGAGAGACCCAGTACTTC. It yields the protein CATSDPTGLGETQYF.